These 15 T cell receptor beta chains originate from one sample sequenced in a study of T-cell memory formation after mild COVID-19. In TCRdb, the 5' RACE reads were re-called with MiXCR into one record per CDR3 protein. The top ten hold about 22% of the sample, which has hundreds of thousands of distinct CDR3 sequences, approximately 15% seen once. The sequencing input was PBMCs or a T cell subset sorted from them (not recorded which). These receptor sequences come from a young man who had mild COVID-19 (a few samples of this study predate the infection). Cell type and time point are not known.

J is TRBJ2-3 and V is TRBV5-6; D tentatively reads TRBD1 or TRBD2 (7 bases each). This CDR3 contains 18 residues. The germline V gene encodes CDR1 SGHDT and CDR2 YYEEEE. V shed 7 bases and J shed 0 bases, with 24 bases lying between them. The CDR3 sequence: CASEPGGDGRISTDTQYF. As DNA, the CDR3 is TGTGCCAGCGAACCAGGGGGGGACGGGAGGATTAGCACAGATACGCAGTATTTT.

This chain uses TRBV10-3 with TRBJ2-7, with TRBD2 as a possible D gene (5 bases). V lost 3 bases and J lost 0, with 9 bases in between. Germline V CDR1 and CDR2: ENHRY, SYGVKD. The CDR3 runs to 14 residues. CDR3 sequence (DNA): TGTGCCATCAGTGATCGCGGGTACTCCTACGAGCAGTACGTC. Its translation is CAISDRGYSYEQYV.

V usage is TRBV6-5 and J usage is TRBJ2-2; possibly TRBD2 for D (5 bases). This CDR3 spans 13 amino acids. The V end lost 10 bases, the J end lost 0 bases, and 9 bases lay between the germline ends. The V gene's germline CDR1 is MNHEY and CDR2 SVGAGI. The CDR3 loop reads CATGIPNTGELFF. DNA of the CDR3: TGTGCCACCGGGATTCCGAACACCGGGGAGCTGTTTTTT.

This clonotype was observed a handful of times. The V and J genes are TRBV7-6 and TRBJ2-7, with 11 bases that match TRBD2. The CDR3 spans 16 residues. V shed 0 bases and J 5 bases; nucleotides not matched to a gene: 6. Looked up from germline, CDR1 is SGHVS and CDR2 is FNYEAQ. The CDR3 bases are TGTGCCAGCAGCTTAGCCATAGCGGGGGGGCCTAACGAGCAGTACTTC. Its protein is CASSLAIAGGPNEQYF.

A few counts support this clonotype. The V gene is TRBV20-1, the J gene TRBJ1-3; 8 nucleotides match TRBD1. Unmatched junction bases numbered 1, after V lost 4 bases and J lost 2 bases. The CDR3 totals 13 residues. CDR1 and CDR2 from the germline V gene are DFQATT and SNEGSKA (reference sequence). The CDR3 sequence is CSAKQGAGNTIYF. CDR3 nucleotide sequence: TGCAGTGCTAAACAGGGGGCTGGAAACACCATATATTTT.

The chain is built from TRBV20-1 and TRBJ2-5, with D uncertain. CDR1 is DFQATT and CDR2 is SNEGSKA in the germline V gene (reference sequence). The CDR3 consists of 17 residues. The germline V and J ends were trimmed by 0 bases and 2 bases, with 19 bases remaining between them. Here the CDR3 reads CSAREGLGSVRQETQYF. The CDR3 nucleotides are TGCAGTGCTAGAGAAGGGCTCGGGTCGGTTAGACAAGAGACCCAGTACTTC.

The chain links TRBV18 to TRBJ1-1; D ambiguous. Trimming shortened V by 6 bases and J by 1 base, and 6 bases separated the two germline ends. This CDR3 spans 12 amino acids. CDR1 is KGHSH and CDR2 is LQKENI in the germline V gene. The CDR3 nucleotides are TGTGCCAGCTCCGATCCGAACACTGAAGCTTTCTTT. It encodes CASSDPNTEAFF. Supplemented by reference TRBV18 and TRBJ1-1, the full variable domain reads NAGVMQNPRHLVRRRGQEARLRCSPMKGHSHVYWYRQLPEEGLKFMVYLQKENIIDESGMPKERFSAEFPKEGPSILRIQQVVRGDSAAYFCASSDPNTEAFFGQGTRLTVV.

The CDR3: CASSAGLLNTGELFF. In DNA form, the CDR3 reads TGTGCCAGCAGCGCGGGACTTTTGAACACCGGGGAGCTGTTTTTT. The rearrangement links TRBV4-2 to TRBJ2-2; D possibly corresponds to TRBD2 (6 bases). Germline assignment: CDR1 LGHNA and CDR2 YNFKEQ. V dropped 5 bases and J dropped 1 base, with 11 bases sitting between them. This CDR3 contains 15 residues.

This sequence joins TRBV18 and TRBJ1-1, with D possibly being TRBD1 (5 bases). Between the trimmed V and J ends, which lost 4 bases and 1 base, there was a span of 10 bases. Germline loops: CDR1 KGHSH, CDR2 LQKENI. This CDR3 region has 14 residues. The CDR3 DNA sequence: TGTGCCAGCTCACAGACAGCGGGGAACACTGAAGCTTTCTTT. Translation gives CASSQTAGNTEAFF.

In this sample, this clonotype turned up a few times. The chain recombines TRBV20-1 with TRBJ2-7; D gene uncertain. V gave up 4 bases and J gave up 4 bases, with 20 bases separating them. The germline CDR1 and CDR2 sequences are DFQATT and SNEGSKA (reference sequence). This CDR3 has 15 residues. The CDR3 loop reads CSANPRADTLYEQYV. CDR3 coding DNA: TGCAGTGCTAACCCCCGGGCAGACACCCTTTACGAGCAGTACGTC.

This clonotype was seen at least ten times. The rearrangement uses TRBV20-1 and TRBJ1-4, with a weak D call TRBD1 (5 bases). Germline assignment: CDR1 DFQATT and CDR2 SNEGSKA (reference sequence). This CDR3 is built from 14 residues. V shed 3 bases and J shed 8 bases, with 16 bases lying between them. The CDR3 is CSASPPGFGEKLFF. In DNA form, the CDR3 reads TGCAGTGCTAGCCCTCCAGGGTTTGGCGAAAAACTGTTTTTT.

This clonotype was observed many times. V gene TRBV28 combines with J gene TRBJ1-2; D perhaps matches TRBD1 (6 bases). The V and J ends lost 6 bases and 5 bases respectively, with 16 bases between them. Germline CDR1 reads MDHEN; CDR2 reads SYDVKM. The CDR3 is 14 residues long. The CDR3 spells CASRYMGTLYGYTF. DNA for the CDR3: TGTGCCAGCAGATATATGGGGACACTTTATGGCTACACCTTC.

Only a few counts were recorded for this clonotype. The chain is built from TRBV5-6 and TRBJ2-3, with D unresolved. Trimming pared 4 bases from V and 6 bases from J, leaving 12 bases between. Germline values: CDR1 SGHDT, CDR2 YYEEEE. The CDR3 consists of 13 residues. DNA of the CDR3: TGTGCCAGCAGCGGCGGTTATTCCGATACGCAGTATTTT. Translating gives CASSGGYSDTQYF.

This clonotype was found a few times. The rearrangement links TRBV7-2 to TRBJ1-6, with D tentatively TRBD1 (5 bases). The CDR3 has 15 residues. V dropped 1 base and J dropped 7 bases, with 11 bases sitting between them. The germline CDR1 and CDR2 sequences are SGHTA and FQGNSA. The CDR3 DNA reads as TGTGCCAGCAGCTTAGGGGACCGAAAGAATTCACCCCTCCACTTT. Translated, it gives CASSLGDRKNSPLHF.

This clonotype was detected only a few times. The chain uses TRBV9 and TRBJ2-2, with 12 bases identical to TRBD2. There are 19 residues in the CDR3. With 0 bases clipped from V and 5 bases from J, the junction kept 11 bases outside the gene matches. Germline V gene lookup returns CDR1 SGDLS and CDR2 YYNGEE. CDR3 bases: TGTGCCAGCAGCGTAGCCCTGACTAGCGGGGGCCGGGGGACCGGGGAGCTGTTTTTT. Its protein is CASSVALTSGGRGTGELFF.